This T cell receptor beta chain was recorded in a study of technical replicates of blood from a few donors. The data were produced by immunoSEQ multiplex PCR, yet TCRdb's version contains in-frame clones alone and is incomplete. The table shows under 45,000 clones, with 96% occurring only once. CDR3 length: 14 residues. V shed 7 bases and J shed 5 bases, with 17 bases lying between them. CDR1 SQVTM and CDR2 ANQGSEA come from the germline V gene. This clonotype originated in a human donor in good health. The V and J genes are TRBV29-1 and TRBJ2-2, with a weak D call TRBD2 (6 bases). The sequencing sample was made of T cells isolated from PBMCs. The CDR3 DNA sequence: TGCAGCGCCGCGCCGGGGGTTGGGACCGGGGAGCTGTTTTTT. This encodes CSAAPGVGTGELFF.